One and the same sample provided the 6 T cell receptor beta chains below, sequenced in a study of Ad26.COV2.S vaccination and SARS-CoV-2 variants. Treatment given: about 20 received Ad26.COV2.S at low or high dose, single or two shots; about five received placebo; per-sample allocation not given. Collection of the samples took place on day 63 after the first injection of vaccine or placebo. Libraries were prepared by immunoSEQ multiplex PCR; TCRdb keeps only in-frame clonotypes and omits some of them. This sample yields fewer than 400,000 clones, of which roughly 80% are seen a single time; under 2.5% belongs to the top ten. The sample here was peripheral blood, taken in a trial of Ad26.COV2.S vaccine versus placebo. Receptor source: a person aged 18-65 years who received the Ad26.COV2.S COVID-19 vaccine or a placebo.

The chain is built from TRBV28 and TRBJ1-5, with a possible D match to TRBD1 (6 bases). Between the trimmed V and J ends, which lost 6 bases and 0 bases, there was a span of 15 bases. The CDR3 covers 16 residues. The germline V gene encodes CDR1 MDHEN and CDR2 SYDVKM. The CDR3 loop is CASSPGTRYSNQPQHF. The CDR3 DNA follows: TGTGCCAGCAGCCCCGGGACAAGATATAGCAATCAGCCCCAGCATTTT.

The chain uses TRBV28 and TRBJ1-2; 9 nucleotides align to TRBD1. The trim removed 5 bases at V and 7 bases at J, leaving 8 bases unmatched. Per germline, CDR1 MDHEN and CDR2 SYDVKM. The CDR3 runs 14 residues. The CDR3 nucleotides read TGTGCCAGCAGTCTCCTACAGGGGGCGAGTGGCTACACCTTC. It translates to CASSLLQGASGYTF.

Only a few counts were recorded for this clone. The gene calls are TRBV6-5 and TRBJ2-7; the match to TRBD2 covers 10 bases. The V and J ends lost 8 bases and 4 bases, in that order; junction bases with no gene match: 8. CDR1 and CDR2 from the germline V gene are MNHEY and SVGAGI. This CDR3 has 14 residues. The DNA for the CDR3 is TGTGCCAGCGTAGCGGGGGGACGTACGTACGAGCAGTACTTC. It codes for CASVAGGRTYEQYF.

This clone was recorded only once. J is TRBJ2-3 and V is TRBV7-2; D call uncertain. The germline V gene has CDR1 SGHTA and CDR2 FQGNSA. Trimming took 1 base from V and 5 from J, leaving 10 bases between them. This CDR3 has 14 residues. The CDR3 loop is CASSLGTWRDTQYF. In DNA form, the CDR3 reads TGTGCCAGCAGCTTAGGGACCTGGAGAGATACGCAGTATTTT. Full variable domain (remainder filled in from reference TRBV7-2 and TRBJ2-3): GAGVSQSPSNKVTEKGKDVELRCDPISGHTALYWYRQSLGQGLEFLIYFQGNSAPDKSGLPSDRFSAERTGGSVSTLTIQRTQQEDSAVYLCASSLGTWRDTQYFGPGTRLTVL.

The V and J genes are TRBV12-1 and TRBJ1-5; TRBD1 is the table's D call and was not checked against the DNA. TRBV12-1 is given as a pseudogene. The CDR3 length is 15 residues. The CDR3 is CASSSGDRSNQPQHF. CDR3 bases: TGTGCCAGCAGCTCCGGGGACAGGAGCAATCAGCCCCAGCATTTT.

The J gene is TRBJ1-1, the V gene TRBV2; D perhaps matches TRBD1 (6 bases). Trimming stripped 6 bases from V and 1 base from J, with 12 bases between. This CDR3 comprises 14 residues. Germline CDR1 is SNHLY and CDR2 is FYNNEI. CDR3 sequence (DNA): TGTGCCAGCAGGACTGACAGGTGGAACACTGAAGCTTTCTTT. Translation gives CASRTDRWNTEAFF. Full variable domain (rest looked up from reference TRBV2 and TRBJ1-1): EPEVTQTPSHQVTQMGQEVILRCVPISNHLYFYWYRQILGQKVEFLVSFYNNEISEKSEIFDDQFSVERPDGSNFTLKIRSTKLEDSAMYFCASRTDRWNTEAFFGQGTRLTVV.